The 22 T cell receptor beta chains given below trace back to one sample, sequenced in a study of cytomegalovirus exposure and HLA in healthy donors. Amplification used 60 Vbeta primers and 13 Jbeta primers. This table comes from immunoSEQ multiplex PCR, and its TCRdb copy is limited to in-frame clones, with some not included. The sample lists a few hundred thousand clones; over 75% were seen once. The source material was PBMCs. These TCRs come from a woman aged 50 to 65 in good health and CMV-seropositive.

This clone has more than one count but fewer than ten. This rearrangement joins TRBV7-8 to TRBJ1-2; the D gene is possibly TRBD1 (6 bases). Germline CDR1 SGHVS, CDR2 FQNEAQ. Trimming removed 3 bases at V and 8 bases at J, with 13 bases between. The CDR3 sequence is 13 residues long. The CDR3 sequence: CASSFDRSGGYTF. The CDR3 DNA sequence: TGTGCCAGCAGCTTCGACAGGAGTGGGGGCTACACCTTC.

The chain has TRBV6-5 and TRBJ2-7; D perhaps matches TRBD2 (5 bases). Trimming cost V 5 bases and J 6 bases, with 17 bases left between them. CDR3 length equals 14 residues. Germline V lookup: CDR1 MNHEY, CDR2 SVGAGI. The CDR3 DNA sequence: TGTGCCAGCAGTCCGACCTCGACGGGGTCCGAGCAGTACTTC. Translated, it gives CASSPTSTGSEQYF.

This chain joins TRBV2 and TRBJ2-7, with 11 bases matching TRBD2. In germline, CDR1 is SNHLY, CDR2 FYNNEI. V shed 7 bases and J 3 bases; nucleotides not matched to a gene: 8. The CDR3 is 15 residues long. CDR3 nucleotide sequence: TGTGCCAGCACCCTGACGGGACTAGCGGACTACGAGCAGTACTTC. As protein: CASTLTGLADYEQYF.

The chain uses TRBV7-6 and TRBJ1-2, with 7 bases fitting TRBD1. CDR3 length: 12 amino acids. V shed 5 bases and J 5 bases; nucleotides not matched to a gene: 2. The V gene's germline CDR1 is SGHVS and CDR2 FNYEAQ. The CDR3 sequence is CASSPTGYGYTF. CDR3 coding DNA: TGTGCCAGCAGCCCGACAGGGTATGGCTACACCTTC.

The V gene is TRBV13, the J gene TRBJ1-3; no reliable D call. Trimming stripped 3 bases from V and 0 bases from J, with 12 bases between. The CDR3 length is 16 residues. Germline V lookup: CDR1 PRHDT, CDR2 FYEKMQ (reference sequence). CDR3 protein: CASSLGGETSGNTIYF. CDR3 in DNA: TGTGCCAGCAGCTTGGGAGGAGAGACCTCTGGAAACACCATATATTTT. Based on the CDR3 plus reference TRBV13 and TRBJ1-3, the full variable domain is AAGVIQSPRHLIKEKRETATLKCYPIPRHDTVYWYQQGPGQDPQFLISFYEKMQSDKGSIPDRFSAQQFSDYHSELNMSSLELGDSALYFCASSLGGETSGNTIYFGEGSWLTVV.

This rearrangement joins TRBV25-1 to TRBJ2-7; D may be TRBD2 (6 bases). In germline, CDR1 is MGHDK, CDR2 SYGVNS. The CDR3 is made up of 15 amino acids. Trimming removed 0 bases at V and 5 bases at J, with 14 bases between. The CDR3 protein is CASSEYSRRVHEQYF. In DNA, the CDR3 is TGTGCCAGCAGTGAATACAGCAGGAGGGTCCACGAGCAGTACTTC.

This clone occurred once. The V call is TRBV9, the J call TRBJ1-2, with D unresolved. Deletions cut 0 bases from V and 5 bases from J, with 11 bases between. The V gene's germline CDR1 is SGDLS and CDR2 YYNGEE. This CDR3 spans 14 amino acids. The CDR3 loop is CASSVVTTGYGYTF. The CDR3 DNA reads TGTGCCAGCAGCGTAGTAACGACTGGTTATGGCTACACCTTC.

The gene calls are TRBV6-1 and TRBJ1-2; 7 bases are a match to TRBD1. The CDR3 consists of 14 residues. Germline lookup yields CDR1 MNHNS and CDR2 SASEGT. V was pared by 5 bases and J by 4 bases, with 7 bases of the junction left unmatched. The DNA of the CDR3 is TGTGCCAGCAGTTCAAGGGGGCTTAGCTATGGCTACACCTTC. This sequence encodes CASSSRGLSYGYTF.

The rearrangement uses TRBV19 and TRBJ2-7; the D is unclear. V was pared by 4 bases and J by 0 bases, with 10 bases between. CDR3 length equals 14 residues. Germline V gene data show CDR1 as LNHDA and CDR2 as SQIVND (reference sequence). Here the CDR3 reads CASSTQWSSYEQYF. The CDR3 bases are TGTGCCAGTAGTACGCAGTGGAGCTCCTACGAGCAGTACTTC.

The chain combines TRBV9 with TRBJ1-3; TRBD1 agrees at 8 bases. CDR3 length equals 15 residues. V shed 4 bases, J shed 2 bases, and the junction held 5 bases outside the gene matches. Germline values: CDR1 SGDLS, CDR2 YYNGEE. The CDR3, as DNA: TGTGCCAGCAGCACCGAGGACAGGGCTGGAAACACCATATATTTT. It yields the protein CASSTEDRAGNTIYF.

The rearrangement links TRBV7-8 to TRBJ2-7, with 10 nucleotides matching TRBD1. The germline V gene encodes CDR1 SGHVS and CDR2 FQNEAQ. V lost 2 bases to trimming and J lost 2 bases; unmatched junction nucleotides: 6. The CDR3 spans 16 residues. The CDR3 sequence: CASSLNPGQGAYEQYF. The CDR3 DNA reads TGTGCCAGCAGCTTAAATCCCGGACAGGGGGCCTACGAGCAGTACTTC. Using reference TRBV7-8 and TRBJ2-7 for the parts outside the CDR3, the full variable domain is GAGVSQSPRYKVAKRGQDVALRCDPISGHVSLFWYQQALGQGPEFLTYFQNEAQLDKSGLPSDRFFAERPEGSVSTLKIQRTQQEDSAVYLCASSLNPGQGAYEQYFGPGTRLTVT.

The gene calls are TRBV28 and TRBJ2-1; 11 bases line up with TRBD1. This CDR3 spans 16 amino acids. The germline V gene has CDR1 MDHEN and CDR2 SYDVKM. V shed 7 bases and J 4 bases; nucleotides not matched to a gene: 9. The CDR3 loop is CASTSAGTGGYNEQFF. The CDR3, as DNA: TGTGCCAGCACCAGCGCCGGGACAGGGGGATACAATGAGCAGTTCTTC.

The chain has TRBV5-6 and TRBJ2-7, with 8 bases matching TRBD2. The J segment lost 3 bases and the V segment lost 4 bases, leaving 9 bases of the junction unmatched. This CDR3 has 15 residues. Germline loops: CDR1 SGHDT, CDR2 YYEEEE. CDR3 sequence: CASSREGDYNYEQYF. Here the CDR3 DNA reads TGTGCCAGCAGCCGGGAGGGGGACTACAACTACGAGCAGTACTTC.

The chain recombines TRBV2 with TRBJ2-2; TRBD1 aligns across 7 bases. The V and J ends lost 8 bases and 1 base, in that order; junction bases with no gene match: 7. Germline lookup yields CDR1 SNHLY and CDR2 FYNNEI. The CDR3 loop spans 15 amino acids. The CDR3 DNA reads TGTGCCAGCCAGTTTGACAGGGTGAACACCGGGGAGCTGTTTTTT. Encoded protein: CASQFDRVNTGELFF.

The rearrangement joins TRBV29-1 to TRBJ2-3; TRBD1 matches at 9 bases. CDR3 size: 14 residues. V was pared by 6 bases and J by 2 bases, with 6 bases of the junction left unmatched. In germline, CDR1 is SQVTM, CDR2 ANQGSEA. The DNA of the CDR3 is TGCAGCGTGGCTGGGACAGGGTTCACAGATACGCAGTATTTT. Its translation is CSVAGTGFTDTQYF.

The chain employs TRBV2 and TRBJ2-5, with 10 bases aligning to TRBD1. V shed 7 bases, J shed 4 bases, and the junction held 6 bases outside the gene matches. This CDR3 is built from 14 residues. The germline V gene encodes CDR1 SNHLY and CDR2 FYNNEI. The CDR3 loop is CASTRDRGGETQYF. In DNA, the CDR3 is TGTGCCAGCACCCGGGACAGGGGAGGAGAGACCCAGTACTTC.

The chain's CDR3 is CASIRTGEAWEQYF. The DNA for the CDR3 is TGTGCCAGCATCAGGACAGGGGAGGCGTGGGAGCAGTACTTC. J is TRBJ2-7 and V is TRBV7-3; TRBD1 agrees at 9 bases. Germline V gene data show CDR1 as SGHTA and CDR2 as FQGTGA. J lost 7 bases, V lost 7 bases, and 11 bases had no gene match. The length of the CDR3 is 14 residues.

This chain connects TRBV5-1 to TRBJ1-2, with D perhaps matching TRBD1 (5 bases). The CDR3 has 15 amino acids. CDR1 SGHRS and CDR2 YFSETQ come from the germline V gene. Trimming removed 6 bases from V and 3 bases from J, with 18 bases in between. As DNA, the CDR3 is TGCGCCAGCACCGCGGGGGGTGCAGGGTACTATGGCTACACCTTC. This gives the protein CASTAGGAGYYGYTF.

V usage is TRBV27 and J usage is TRBJ1-2; TRBD1 matches at 9 bases. V gave up 5 bases and J gave up 8 bases; unmatched junction bases: 9. The CDR3 loop spans 14 amino acids. CDR1 and CDR2 from the germline V gene are MNHEY and SMNVEV (reference sequence). The CDR3 protein is CASSPGTGWYGYTF. The DNA of the CDR3 is TGTGCCAGCAGTCCAGGGACAGGGTGGTACGGCTACACCTTC.

J is TRBJ1-3 and V is TRBV11-1; no clear D. The germline V gene encodes CDR1 SGHAT and CDR2 FQDESV (reference sequence). V was pared by 0 bases and J by 4 bases, with 13 bases between. CDR3 length: 16 amino acids. This CDR3 reads CASSLAGGFGGNTIYF. CDR3 nucleotide sequence: TGTGCCAGCAGCTTAGCGGGAGGATTTGGAGGAAACACCATATATTTT.

This clone turned up a few times. The chain links TRBV4-3 to TRBJ1-6, with no clear D. The CDR3 is 15 amino acids. The germline V gene encodes CDR1 LGHNA and CDR2 YSLEER. Trimming cost V 4 bases and J 1 base, with 8 bases left between them. CDR3 bases: TGCGCCAGCAGCCCGGAGGTATCCTATAATTCACCCCTCCACTTT. The encoded protein is CASSPEVSYNSPLHF.

A few counts support this clone. V usage is TRBV4-1 and J usage is TRBJ1-5; 9 bases match TRBD1. CDR3 length: 15 amino acids. The germline gives CDR1 MGHRA, CDR2 YSYEKL. With V trimmed by 0 bases and J by 7 bases, 4 bases remained unmatched. DNA of the CDR3: TGCGCCAGCAGCCAAGATGGGACAGGGAACCAGCCCCAGCATTTT. It encodes CASSQDGTGNQPQHF.